Sequencing of this TCR beta chain was carried out in a study of type 1 regulatory T cells. Study context: An in vitro protocol generated T-allo10, a Tr1-enriched, alloantigen-specific CD4 T cell product. Regarding the study as a whole: Compared with non-Tr1 cells, Tr1 cells showed a narrower TCR repertoire.

A remark on this clonotype: What it binds is unknown.

TCRdb independently ran MiXCR on the reads; one entry per CDR3 protein. Of 63,000 or so distinct CDR3 sequences in the sample, about 48% were seen once. V gave up 5 bases and J gave up 7 bases, with 17 bases separating them. The CDR3 covers 15 residues. The origin of this receptor is a human donor in good health. Sequencing was performed on cultured non-Tr1 T cells, either the whole culture or a sorted T cell fraction (not recorded which). The V gene is TRBV12-3 or TRBV12-4, the J gene TRBJ1-4; no firm D call. CDR3 amino acids: CASSVRRAGSEKLFF. CDR3 DNA sequence: TGTGCCAGCAGTGTGAGACGGGCGGGGAGTGAAAAACTGTTTTTT.